This is a list of T cell receptor beta chains from one sample in a study of cytomegalovirus exposure and HLA in healthy donors. Repertoires were generated with immunoSEQ multiplex PCR, while TCRdb's copy carries only in-frame clones and drops some. The sample shows over 110,000 clones, 70% to 90% of them seen only once. The source material was PBMCs. The receptor source for this set is a man between 18 and 29 years old in good health and CMV-seropositive. Each CDR3 is given with its conserved first and last residue. A D gene is named only where the DNA matches it firmly. Expanded clones are given a class, and other clones once, few, many or no size at all.

v_call	j_call	clone_size	d_call	cdr3_nt	cdr3_aa
TRBV27	TRBJ2-7	-	TRBD1	TGTGCCAGCAGTTTAGGGACAGGGGCCTACGAGCAGTACTTC	CASSLGTGAYEQYF
TRBV7-7	TRBJ2-5	-	-	TGTGCCAGCAGCGGAGACAGGCAAGAGACCCAGTACTTC	CASSGDRQETQYF
TRBV5-6	TRBJ2-3	-	TRBD1	TGTGCCAGCAGCCTCGAGTGGACAGGGGGGCAGTATTTT	CASSLEWTGGQYF
TRBV5-1	TRBJ1-2	once	-	TGCGCCAGCAGCTTTGGGCAGCCTCCTAACTATGGCTACACCTTC	CASSFGQPPNYGYTF
TRBV6-6	TRBJ2-7	once	TRBD1	TGTGCCAGCAGGGGTGGGGGACAGGCAAGCTACGAGCAGTACTTC	CASRGGGQASYEQYF
TRBV4-2	TRBJ2-2	-	-	TGTGCCAGCAGCCAAGCTAAGGACACCAGCACCGGGGAGCTGTTTTTT	CASSQAKDTSTGELFF
TRBV2	TRBJ2-5	-	-	TGTGCCAGCAGTGTGGCAGATACAGAGACCCAGTACTTC	CASSVADTETQYF
TRBV5-6	TRBJ2-1	-	TRBD1	TGTGCCAGCAGCTTTCAGGACAGGGGGCTAAACTTCTTC	CASSFQDRGLNFF
TRBV25-1	TRBJ2-7	-	-	TGTGCCAGCAGTGGGGGGGGACAACTCTACGAGCAGTACTTC	CASSGGGQLYEQYF
TRBV10-1	TRBJ2-3	-	-	TGCGCCAGCAGTGGTACGCGGCCCACAGATACGCAGTATTTT	CASSGTRPTDTQYF